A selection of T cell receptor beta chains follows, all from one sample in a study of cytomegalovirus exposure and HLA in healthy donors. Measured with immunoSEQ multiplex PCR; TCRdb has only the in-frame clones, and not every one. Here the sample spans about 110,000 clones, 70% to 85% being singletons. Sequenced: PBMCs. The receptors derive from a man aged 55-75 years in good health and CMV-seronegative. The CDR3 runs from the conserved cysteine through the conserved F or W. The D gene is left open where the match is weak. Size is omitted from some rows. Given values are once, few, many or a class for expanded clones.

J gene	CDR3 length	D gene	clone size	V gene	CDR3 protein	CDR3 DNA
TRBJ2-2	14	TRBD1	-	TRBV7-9	CASSRQGYTGELFF	TGTGCCAGCAGCAGACAGGGCTACACCGGGGAGCTGTTTTTT
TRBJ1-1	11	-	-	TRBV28	CAHRQNTEAFF	TGTGCGCATCGACAGAACACTGAAGCTTTCTTT
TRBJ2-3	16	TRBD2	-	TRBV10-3	CAIGGLRTSGGDTQYF	TGTGCCATCGGGGGGCTACGCACTAGCGGGGGAGATACGCAGTATTTT
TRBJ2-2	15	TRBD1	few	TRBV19	CASRLRTGVDGELFF	TGTGCCAGTAGATTAAGGACAGGGGTTGACGGGGAGCTGTTTTTT
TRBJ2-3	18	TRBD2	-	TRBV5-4	CASSQPGLAGGFTDTQYF	TGTGCCAGCAGCCAACCGGGACTAGCGGGGGGGTTCACAGATACGCAGTATTTT
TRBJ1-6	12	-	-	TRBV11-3	CAGGGPNSPLHF	TGTGCCGGGGGGGGCCCCAATTCACCCCTCCACTTT
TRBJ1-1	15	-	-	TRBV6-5	CASSYSREKGTEAFF	TGTGCCAGCAGTTACTCGAGGGAAAAGGGCACTGAAGCTTTCTTT
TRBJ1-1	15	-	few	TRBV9	CASSVAVGLGTEAFF	TGTGCCAGCAGCGTAGCAGTGGGGCTCGGCACTGAAGCTTTCTTT
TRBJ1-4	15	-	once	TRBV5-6	CASSSAGRINEKLFF	TGTGCCAGCAGCTCTGCGGGACGGATTAATGAAAAACTGTTTTTT
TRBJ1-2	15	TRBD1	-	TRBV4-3	CASSQDRDRGDGYTF	TGCGCCAGCAGCCAAGATCGGGACAGGGGTGATGGCTACACCTTC
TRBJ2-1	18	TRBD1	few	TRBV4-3	CASSRSISRDRENNEQFF	TGCGCCAGCAGCCGTTCCATATCGCGAGACAGGGAGAATAATGAGCAGTTCTTC
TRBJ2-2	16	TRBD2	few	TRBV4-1	CASSQEGGGVTGELFF	TGCGCCAGCAGCCAAGAGGGGGGAGGGGTCACCGGGGAGCTGTTTTTT
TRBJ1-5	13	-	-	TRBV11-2	CASSLARNQPQHF	TGTGCCAGCAGCTTAGCACGGAATCAGCCCCAGCATTTT
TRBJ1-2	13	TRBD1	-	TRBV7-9	CASSSSGGTGYTF	TGTGCCAGCAGCTCCTCAGGGGGCACGGGCTACACCTTC
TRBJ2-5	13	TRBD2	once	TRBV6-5	CASKTSGTETQYF	TGTGCCAGTAAGACTAGCGGTACGGAGACCCAGTACTTC
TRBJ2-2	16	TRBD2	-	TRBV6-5	CASSSGLAGVIGELFF	TGTGCCAGCAGTTCCGGACTAGCGGGGGTAATCGGGGAGCTGTTTTTT
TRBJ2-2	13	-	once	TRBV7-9	CASTKSNTGELFF	TGTGCCAGCACTAAGTCGAACACCGGGGAGCTGTTTTTT
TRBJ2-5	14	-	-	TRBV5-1	CASSPRTVQETQYF	TGCGCCAGCAGCCCTCGGACAGTTCAAGAGACCCAGTACTTC
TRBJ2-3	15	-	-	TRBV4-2	CASSPRGTGADTQYF	TGTGCCAGCAGCCCCCGGGGAACGGGGGCAGATACGCAGTATTTT
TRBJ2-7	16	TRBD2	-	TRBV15	CATSRAGRAQSYEQYF	TGTGCCACCAGCAGAGCCGGGAGGGCGCAATCCTACGAGCAGTACTTC
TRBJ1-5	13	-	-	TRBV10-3	CAIAPGGNQPQHF	TGTGCCATCGCCCCCGGGGGGAATCAGCCCCAGCATTTT
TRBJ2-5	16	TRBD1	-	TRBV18	CASSPLGTGPQETQYF	TGTGCCAGCTCACCACTGGGGACAGGCCCGCAAGAGACCCAGTACTTC
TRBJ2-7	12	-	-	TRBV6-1	CASSESSYEQYF	TGTGCCAGCAGTGAAAGTAGTTACGAGCAGTACTTC
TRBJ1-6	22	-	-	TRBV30	CASLGSCTGAGPAPLTNSPLHF	TGTGCCTCCCTGGGGAGTTGTACGGGCGCCGGACCCGCGCCTCTAACGAATTCACCCCTCCACTTT
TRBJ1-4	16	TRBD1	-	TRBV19	CASSGGQDATNEKLFF	TGTGCCAGTAGTGGGGGACAGGACGCAACTAATGAAAAACTGTTTTTT
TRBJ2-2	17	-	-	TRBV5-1	CASSLPWGKTNTGELFF	TGCGCCAGCAGCTTACCCTGGGGCAAAACTAACACCGGGGAGCTGTTTTTT
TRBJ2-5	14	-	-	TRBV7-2	CASSRTTAWGAQYF	TGTGCCAGCAGCCGGACTACAGCCTGGGGGGCCCAGTACTTC
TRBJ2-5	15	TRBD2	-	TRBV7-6	CASSLAGAGPKTQYF	TGTGCCAGCAGCTTAGCGGGAGCGGGACCCAAGACCCAGTACTTC
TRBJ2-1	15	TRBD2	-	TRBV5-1	CASSQQERGFNEQFF	TGCGCCAGCAGCCAACAGGAGCGGGGGTTCAATGAGCAGTTCTTC
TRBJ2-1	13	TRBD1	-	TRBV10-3	CAIRETGHNEQFF	TGTGCCATCAGGGAGACAGGGCATAATGAGCAGTTCTTC
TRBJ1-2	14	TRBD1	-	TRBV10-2	CASSEWDSRNGYTF	TGCGCCAGCAGTGAGTGGGACAGCCGTAATGGCTACACCTTC
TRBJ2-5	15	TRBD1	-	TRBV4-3	CASSSDRARWETQYF	TGCGCCAGCAGCTCAGACAGGGCACGGTGGGAGACCCAGTACTTC
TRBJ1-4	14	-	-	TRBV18	CASSPSGANEKLFF	TGTGCCAGCTCACCTTCCGGGGCTAATGAAAAACTGTTTTTT
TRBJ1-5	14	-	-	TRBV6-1	CASSFEGLDQPQHF	TGTGCCAGCAGTTTTGAGGGACTTGATCAGCCCCAGCATTTT
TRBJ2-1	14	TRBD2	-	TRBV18	CASSRPGGGNEQFF	TGTGCCAGCAGTCGCCCGGGGGGGGGCAATGAGCAGTTCTTC
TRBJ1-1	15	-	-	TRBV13	CASSFWGDGNTEAFF	TGTGCCAGCAGCTTTTGGGGGGACGGCAACACTGAAGCTTTCTTT
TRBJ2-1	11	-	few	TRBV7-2	CASSEFNEQFF	TGTGCCAGCAGCGAGTTCAATGAGCAGTTCTTC
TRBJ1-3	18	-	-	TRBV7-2	CASSLIGRGGLSGNTIYF	TGTGCCAGCAGCTTAATTGGAAGAGGCGGACTCTCTGGAAACACCATATATTTT
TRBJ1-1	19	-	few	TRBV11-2	CASSLGRLGWTAAGTEAFF	TGTGCCAGCAGCTTAGGACGCCTGGGCTGGACAGCCGCTGGAACTGAAGCTTTCTTT
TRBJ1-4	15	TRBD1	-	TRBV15	CATSRVGQEGEKLFF	TGTGCCACCAGCAGAGTGGGACAGGAAGGAGAAAAACTGTTTTTT